The 32 T cell receptor beta chains below were found in one sample sequenced in a study of beta chain features in type 1 diabetes. Study results and caveats: Shorter TCRB CDR3s, moderately but significantly so, marked every one of the four CD4+ subsets in Type 1 diabetes patients.

These TCRs' antigens remain unknown. Since all of the isolated RNA was reverse transcribed, expressed TCRB transcripts were what got sequenced. Generated by immunoSEQ multiplex PCR, the TCRdb table keeps only in-frame clones and is missing some. The sample contains about 710,000 clones, about an eighth of which appear only once. Sequences were obtained from naive CD4+ T cells from blood. All receptors derive from a man aged 18 to 30 with type 1 diabetes.

In its sample, this clone was seen a few times. The chain carries TRBV6-6 and TRBJ2-5; D gene ambiguous. The CDR3 is 13 residues long. Deletions cut 2 bases from V and 5 bases from J, with 9 bases between. From germline, CDR1 is MNHNY and CDR2 SVGAGI (reference sequence). The CDR3 DNA is TGTGCCAGCAGTTACCGGCACTCTGAGACCCAGTACTTC. This encodes CASSYRHSETQYF.

This clone was counted only a few times. V gene TRBV5-4 combines with J gene TRBJ2-7; TRBD2 agrees at 11 bases. CDR3 length equals 14 residues. The junction had 3 bases not matched to a gene; V was cut back by 4 bases and J by 3 bases. Germline V gene sequence: CDR1 SGHNT, CDR2 YYREEE (reference sequence). This CDR3 reads CASSTGLADYEQYF. The CDR3 DNA is TGTGCCAGCAGCACGGGACTAGCGGACTACGAGCAGTACTTC.

This chain joins TRBV20-1 and TRBJ1-2; no firm D call. Germline V gene sequence: CDR1 DFQATT, CDR2 SNEGSKA (reference sequence). V was cut by 5 bases and J by 4 bases, with 5 bases left in between. There are 10 residues in the CDR3. The CDR3 loop reads CSAYTYGYTF. CDR3 coding DNA: TGCAGTGCTTATACCTATGGCTACACCTTC.

Only a few counts were recorded for this clone. The J gene is TRBJ2-1, the V gene TRBV20-1; D is undetermined. The CDR3 is made up of 11 amino acids. Germline CDR1 reads DFQATT; CDR2 reads SNEGSKA (reference sequence). Trimming pared 3 bases from V and 6 bases from J, leaving 6 bases between. The CDR3 sequence: CSASKINEQFF. CDR3 nucleotide sequence: TGCAGTGCTAGTAAAATCAATGAGCAGTTCTTC.

This clone was seen ten or more times. The V call is TRBV7-2, the J call TRBJ2-3; the match to TRBD1 covers 7 bases. The germline gives CDR1 SGHTA, CDR2 FQGNSA. V was clipped by 1 base and J by 1 base; unmatched bases: 2. This CDR3 has 15 residues. The CDR3 loop reads CASSLVGGGTDTQYF. CDR3 coding DNA: TGTGCCAGCAGCTTAGTAGGGGGCGGCACAGATACGCAGTATTTT.

This clone was seen only a few times. The V call is TRBV30, the J call TRBJ1-1, with D uncertain. Germline V CDR1 and CDR2: GTSNPN, SVGIG (reference sequence). The CDR3 has 12 residues. The germline V and J ends were trimmed by 6 bases and 1 base, with 9 bases remaining between them. This CDR3 reads CACLRPNTEAFF. The CDR3 nucleotides are TGTGCCTGTCTACGGCCGAACACTGAAGCTTTCTTT.

With regard to this clone: The same CDR3 is also encoded by other DNA sequences in this sample. V is TRBV7-2 and J is TRBJ2-7, with D possibly matching TRBD2 (5 bases). Deletions cut 0 bases from V and 3 bases from J, with 6 bases between. This CDR3 spans 13 amino acids. The germline CDR1 and CDR2 sequences are SGHTA and FQGNSA. Written as DNA, the CDR3 is TGTGCCAGCAGCTTAGCCCGGGACTACGAGCAGTACTTC. Translation gives CASSLARDYEQYF.

The table lists this clone with a few counts. The same CDR3 can be traced to other DNA sequences in this sample. The genes are TRBV6-5 and TRBJ2-5; 12 nucleotides line up with TRBD2. CDR3 length: 14 amino acids. Germline values: CDR1 MNHEY, CDR2 SVGAGI. V was clipped by 6 bases and J by 5 bases; unmatched bases: 4. The CDR3 region has the DNA TGTGCCAGCAGCCGACTAGCGGGAGAGGAGACCCAGTACTTC. Translation gives CASSRLAGEETQYF.

The chain links TRBV5-1 to TRBJ2-3, with TRBD2 matching over 9 bases. J lost 2 bases, V lost 1 base, and 5 bases had no gene match. CDR1 is SGHRS, CDR2 YFSETQ, per germline. This CDR3 region has 16 residues. CDR3 sequence (DNA): TGCGCCAGCAGCTTGAAGGCTAGCGGGGACACAGATACGCAGTATTTT. It codes for CASSLKASGDTDTQYF.

There are a few counts of this clone. The V and J genes are TRBV30 and TRBJ2-1; 8 positions agree with TRBD2. This CDR3 contains 15 residues. The V gene end was trimmed by 2 bases and the J gene end by 7 bases; junction bases not matched to a gene: 10. Germline V lookup: CDR1 GTSNPN, CDR2 SVGIG (reference sequence). The CDR3 DNA is TGTGCCTGGAGTCCCATTAGCGGGAACTCTAATGAGCAGTTCTTC. This gives the protein CAWSPISGNSNEQFF.

The chain has TRBV2 and TRBJ2-5; the D is unclear. This CDR3 has 14 amino acids. Germline V CDR1 and CDR2: SNHLY, FYNNEI. Trimming left V 9 bases short and J 5 bases short, with 19 bases between. The CDR3 nucleotides read TGTGCCAGTACGATCGGTCGCCGTGGGGAGACCCAGTACTTC. The encoded protein is CASTIGRRGETQYF.

The sample holds a few counts of this clone. This chain connects TRBV6-6 to TRBJ1-2; D ambiguous. Germline CDR1 and CDR2: MNHNY and SVGAGI (reference sequence). The V and J ends lost 7 bases and 4 bases respectively, with 7 bases between them. The CDR3 consists of 11 residues. CDR3 amino acids: CASTSVYGYTF. The CDR3 DNA follows: TGTGCCAGCACTTCGGTCTATGGCTACACCTTC.

This clone was seen a few times. The chain links TRBV4-1 to TRBJ1-4, with a possible D match to TRBD1 (5 bases). V lost 1 base to trimming and J lost 6 bases, with 12 bases between them. The CDR3 sequence is 15 residues long. The germline V gene encodes CDR1 MGHRA and CDR2 YSYEKL. The CDR3 nucleotides are TGCGCCAGCAGCCAAGTTGGCAGGGCCTATGAAAAACTGTTTTTT. Its translation: CASSQVGRAYEKLFF.

This clone came up a few times. DNA of the CDR3: TGTGCCAGCAGCCCCGGAACGGCACCCTATGGCTACACCTTC. This encodes CASSPGTAPYGYTF. The genes are TRBV11-2 and TRBJ1-2; D uncertain. V was shortened by 5 bases and J by 4 bases, with 14 bases between the two germline ends. The CDR3 runs to 14 residues. Germline V gene sequence: CDR1 SGHAT, CDR2 FQNNGV.

The rearrangement uses TRBV5-4 and TRBJ2-1; D is perhaps TRBD1 or TRBD2 (5 bases each). CDR3 size: 17 residues. The ends were cut back, 5 bases at V and 2 bases at J, with 20 bases in the middle. The germline V gene has CDR1 SGHNT and CDR2 YYREEE (reference sequence). The CDR3 loop is CASSNVGWRGAYNEQFF. CDR3 DNA sequence: TGTGCCAGCAGTAACGTCGGGTGGAGAGGGGCCTACAATGAGCAGTTCTTC.

This clone was picked up a small number of times. The CDR3: CASSPQVRLHEAFF. The CDR3 DNA follows: TGCGCCAGCAGCCCCCAGGTCAGATTACATGAAGCTTTCTTT. The V gene is TRBV4-3, the J gene TRBJ1-1; D remains ambiguous. CDR1 is LGHNA, CDR2 YSLEER, per germline. Trimming removed 4 bases at V and 7 bases at J, with 16 bases between. This CDR3 contains 14 residues.

As regards this clone: A read error may be the cause here, since a much bigger clone is one base away. The rearrangement joins TRBV11-3 to TRBJ1-1; 9 bases fit TRBD1. The CDR3 sequence is 14 residues long. Germline V lookup: CDR1 SGHNT, CDR2 YENEEA. V trimming: 4 bases; J trimming: 1 base; junction bases outside the gene matches: 1. The CDR3 protein is CASSSGQGNTEAFF. Here the CDR3 DNA reads TGTGCCAGCAGCTCGGGACAGGGGAACACTGAAGCTTTCTTT.

This clone was seen more than once but under ten times. The chain joins TRBV25-1 to TRBJ2-7; D remains ambiguous. V lost 2 bases and J lost 2, with 7 bases in between. The germline CDR1 and CDR2 sequences are MGHDK and SYGVNS. The CDR3 loop spans 13 amino acids. CDR3 sequence reads: CASSEVGPYEQYF. The CDR3 nucleotides are TGTGCCAGCAGTGAAGTAGGCCCCTACGAGCAGTACTTC.

This clone came up a few times. CDR3 loop: CASSARLGLNTEAFF. The CDR3 nucleotides read TGTGCCAGCAGTGCACGACTGGGACTGAACACTGAAGCTTTCTTT. The chain recombines TRBV6-5 with TRBJ1-1; tentatively, D is TRBD1 (5 bases). V gave up 5 bases and J gave up 0 bases, with 13 bases separating them. Germline V gene data show CDR1 as MNHEY and CDR2 as SVGAGI. The CDR3 length is 15 residues.

The chain joins TRBV23-1 to TRBJ1-4, with 11 bases identical to TRBD1. TRBV23-1 is an ORF for which the function is uncertain. This CDR3 contains 18 residues. Trimming cost V 6 bases and J 4 bases; bases outside gene matches: 13. The CDR3 DNA is TGCGCCAGCAGGCTAGGACAGGGGGCAAACCTCTTTAATGAAAAACTGTTTTTT. It yields the protein CASRLGQGANLFNEKLFF.

This chain joins TRBV25-1 and TRBJ2-5; TRBD2 is a possible D gene (6 bases). Trimming removed 2 bases at V and 0 bases at J, with 10 bases between. This CDR3 is built from 15 residues. Germline-derived CDR1 and CDR2 are MGHDK and SYGVNS. The CDR3 DNA follows: TGTGCCAGCAGTGAACGGGAGAGAAACCAAGAGACCCAGTACTTC. This gives the protein CASSERERNQETQYF. The whole variable domain, filled in from reference TRBV25-1 and TRBJ2-5, reads EADIYQTPRYLVIGTGKKITLECSQTMGHDKMYWYQQDPGMELHLIHYSYGVNSTEKGDLSSESTVSRIRTEHFPLTLESARPSHTSQYLCASSERERNQETQYFGPGTRLLVL.

The gene calls are TRBV7-9 and TRBJ2-5, with 10 bases identical to TRBD2. The J segment lost 3 bases and the V segment lost 6 bases, leaving 4 bases of the junction unmatched. The CDR3 has 14 residues. Germline V gene lookup returns CDR1 SEHNR and CDR2 FQNEAQ (reference sequence). The CDR3 protein is CASSRGLAEETQYF. CDR3 DNA sequence: TGTGCCAGCAGTCGCGGACTAGCGGAAGAGACCCAGTACTTC.

The rearrangement joins TRBV5-4 to TRBJ2-1, with 7 bases lining up with TRBD1. Trimming removed 2 bases from V and 6 bases from J; junction bases left unmatched: 8. The germline V gene has CDR1 SGHNT and CDR2 YYREEE (reference sequence). CDR3 length: 15 amino acids. CDR3 DNA: TGTGCCAGCAGCTTACGCGACAGGGTGGGCAATGAGCAGTTCTTC. Its protein product is CASSLRDRVGNEQFF.

The chain has TRBV4-2 and TRBJ2-2, with TRBD1 matching over 11 bases. The junction had 6 bases not matched to a gene; V was cut back by 4 bases and J by 8 bases. The CDR3 totals 15 residues. Germline V gives CDR1 LGHNA, CDR2 YNFKEQ. CDR3 protein: CASSRGQGAYGELFF. Here the CDR3 DNA reads TGTGCCAGCAGCCGCGGACAGGGGGCTTATGGGGAGCTGTTTTTT.

J is TRBJ1-2 and V is TRBV19, with 8 bases matching TRBD1. CDR3 length equals 13 residues. CDR1 and CDR2 from the germline V gene are LNHDA and SQIVND (reference sequence). V lost 7 bases to trimming and J lost 5 bases; unmatched junction nucleotides: 6. In nucleotides, the CDR3 is TGTGCCAGTATGCCGACAGGGGATTATGGCTACACCTTC. This translates into CASMPTGDYGYTF.

This clone was seen a handful of times. The genes are TRBV5-8 and TRBJ2-1; D not resolved. This CDR3 contains 15 residues. Germline V lookup: CDR1 SGHTS, CDR2 YDEGEE. Trimming removed 5 bases at V and 0 bases at J, with 12 bases between. This chain's CDR3 is CASRFPARSYNEQFF. The CDR3 DNA reads as TGTGCCAGCAGGTTCCCAGCCCGCTCCTACAATGAGCAGTTCTTC.

Points on this clone: At the DNA level, this CDR3 is encoded by other sequences in the same sample as well. The V call is TRBV27, the J call TRBJ1-5; D unclear. Germline V gene lookup returns CDR1 MNHEY and CDR2 SMNVEV (reference sequence). CDR3 length: 13 amino acids. V was clipped by 3 bases and J by 2 bases, with 5 bases between them. The CDR3, as DNA: TGTGCCAGCAGTTTGGTGGGCAATCAGCCCCAGCATTTT. This translates into CASSLVGNQPQHF.

The table lists this clone with a few counts. This chain links TRBV19 with TRBJ2-5; D is ambiguous. The CDR3 contains 14 residues. CDR1 is LNHDA and CDR2 is SQIVND in the germline V gene (reference sequence). V was pared by 6 bases and J by 5 bases, with 16 bases between. CDR3 region: CASRRSALGETQYF. CDR3 nucleotides: TGTGCCAGTAGGAGGAGTGCTTTGGGGGAGACCCAGTACTTC.

The CDR3 here is CASSSQGTASDTQYF. CDR3 bases: TGTGCCAGCAGTAGTCAGGGGACCGCTTCCGATACGCAGTATTTT. The chain has TRBV28 and TRBJ2-3; the D gene is possibly TRBD1 (6 bases). The germline V and J ends were trimmed by 5 bases and 6 bases, with 18 bases remaining between them. Germline assignment: CDR1 MDHEN and CDR2 SYDVKM. CDR3 length: 15 amino acids.

V usage is TRBV7-6 and J usage is TRBJ2-2; TRBD1 is a possible D gene (6 bases). V was shortened by 4 bases and J by 6 bases, with 15 bases between the two germline ends. The CDR3 runs to 15 residues. CDR1 and CDR2 (germline): SGHVS, FNYEAQ. This CDR3 is CASSSLNRQAGELFF. The CDR3 nucleotides are TGTGCCAGCAGCTCCCTAAACCGACAGGCCGGGGAGCTGTTTTTT.

The chain uses TRBV5-4 and TRBJ2-1; tentative D call: TRBD2 (6 bases). V was pared by 0 bases and J by 6 bases, with 19 bases between. CDR3 length equals 17 residues. Looked up from germline, CDR1 is SGHNT and CDR2 is YYREEE (reference sequence). The CDR3 DNA is TGTGCCAGCAGCTTGGCCTTTGTTGGGACTTCCCTCAATGAGCAGTTCTTC. This translates into CASSLAFVGTSLNEQFF.

The V call is TRBV9, the J call TRBJ2-7; the D gene is possibly TRBD1 (5 bases). Trimming removed 0 bases from V and 4 bases from J, with 20 bases in between. There are 17 residues in the CDR3. The germline CDR1 and CDR2 sequences are SGDLS and YYNGEE. In nucleotides, the CDR3 is TGTGCCAGCAGCGTAGTGATAGAGGACAATACGAGATACGAGCAGTACTTC. This sequence encodes CASSVVIEDNTRYEQYF. Drawing the rest from reference TRBV9 and TRBJ2-7, the complete variable domain is DSGVTQTPKHLITATGQRVTLRCSPRSGDLSVYWYQQSLDQGLQFLIQYYNGEERAKGNILERFSAQQFPDLHSELNLSSLELGDSALYFCASSVVIEDNTRYEQYFGPGTRLTVT.